This T cell receptor (beta chain) was sequenced during a study of brain T cells in children with intractable seizures. Profiled with immunoSEQ multiplex PCR; TCRdb holds only in-frame clones, not every one. In the table there are about 76,000 clones, roughly 91% of which are singletons. The sequence derives from a boy under three years old with tuberous sclerosis and intractable seizures. Material: peripheral blood, obtained at surgery.

The CDR3 region has the DNA TGTGCCAGCAGTTTCAGCGGCCGCAATGAGCAGTTCTTC. Translation: CASSFSGRNEQFF. The V call is TRBV12-3 or TRBV12-4, the J call TRBJ2-1, with D possibly being TRBD2 (5 bases). V lost 3 bases and J 6 bases, leaving 9 bases between the germline ends. The CDR3 contains 13 residues.